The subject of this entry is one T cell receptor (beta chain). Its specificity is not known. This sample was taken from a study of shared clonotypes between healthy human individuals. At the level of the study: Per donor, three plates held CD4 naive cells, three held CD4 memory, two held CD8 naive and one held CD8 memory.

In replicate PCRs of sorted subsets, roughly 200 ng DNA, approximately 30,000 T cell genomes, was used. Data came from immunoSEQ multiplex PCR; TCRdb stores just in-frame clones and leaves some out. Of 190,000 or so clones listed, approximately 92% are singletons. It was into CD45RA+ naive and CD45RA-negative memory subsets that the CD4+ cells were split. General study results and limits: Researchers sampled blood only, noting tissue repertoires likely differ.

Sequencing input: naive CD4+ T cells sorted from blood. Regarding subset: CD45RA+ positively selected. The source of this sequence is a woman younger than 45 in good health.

DNA for the CDR3: TGTGCCAGTAGTAGGGTGATAGCGGGCGAAGGGACCTACGAGCAGTACTTC. As protein: CASSRVIAGEGTYEQYF. V gene TRBV19 combines with J gene TRBJ2-7; 7 bases match TRBD2. The length of the CDR3 is 17 residues. With V trimmed by 4 bases and J by 2 bases, 14 bases remained unmatched. Germline V CDR1 and CDR2: LNHDA, SQIVND (reference sequence).